This is a list of T cell receptor beta chains from one sample in a study of T cell repertoires in cytomegalovirus infection. TCRdb re-called the reads with MiXCR, one entry per CDR3 protein. The table lists about 830,000 distinct CDR3 sequences, approximately 30% of them singletons. Their target antigens are unknown. The sample was cultured CD8+ T cells from PBMCs, taken from culture after CMV antigen stimulation. The receptors derive from a human donor in good health (CMV status not recorded). Some clones in this sample may be carry-over from other donors' samples. Each CDR3 is given with its conserved first and last residue. D genes are given only for firm matches. Clone size is stated in some rows and not others, as once, few, many or a class when expanded.

-,-,TRBJ1-5,TRBV6-6,CASSGTGTTQPQHF,TGTGCCAGCAGCGGGACGGGGACTACACAGCCCCAGCATTTT
-,many,TRBJ1-1,TRBV6-1,CASSSLFPADTEAFF,TGTGCCAGCAGTTCTTTGTTCCCGGCGGACACTGAAGCTTTCTTT
TRBD2,-,TRBJ2-1,TRBV12-5,CASGLDDAPGLALGEQFF,TGTGCTAGTGGTTTGGACGACGCACCTGGACTAGCCCTCGGGGAGCAGTTCTTC
TRBD1,-,TRBJ2-1,TRBV6-2/TRBV6-3,CASSKSYRGDEQFF,TGTGCCAGCAGTAAATCTTACAGGGGTGATGAGCAGTTCTTC
-,-,TRBJ1-1,TRBV4-1,CASSQEEGPLNTEAFF,TGCGCCAGCAGCCAAGAAGAGGGGCCCCTGAACACTGAAGCTTTCTTT
TRBD1,few,TRBJ2-1,TRBV7-8,CASSPRQGVDNEQFF,TGTGCCAGCAGCCCCAGACAGGGGGTTGACAATGAGCAGTTCTTC
-,-,TRBJ2-2,TRBV7-6,CASSFPGQNTGKLFF,TGTGCCAGCAGCTTCCCGGGACAAAACACCGGGAAGCTGTTTTTT
TRBD2,-,TRBJ2-7,TRBV27,CASSPRGRGADEQYF,TGTGCCAGCAGCCCTAGAGGGCGGGGGGCGGACGAGCAGTACTTC
TRBD1,-,TRBJ1-6,TRBV19,CASNMSNRGGSPLHF,TGTGCCAGTAATATGAGTAACAGGGGAGGATCACCCCTCCACTTT
TRBD1,few,TRBJ2-4,TRBV7-2,CVSSLGPDRVFAKNIQYF,TGTGTCAGCAGCCTAGGACCAGACAGGGTTTTTGCCAAAAACATTCAGTACTTC
TRBD1,-,TRBJ2-2,TRBV5-5,CASSPGTDSTGELFF,TGTGCCAGCAGCCCCGGGACAGACTCCACCGGGGAGCTGTTTTTT
-,few,TRBJ1-1,TRBV7-4,CASSEWAGQNTEAFF,TGTGCCAGCAGCGAGTGGGCGGGGCAGAACACTGAAGCTTTCTTT
-,-,TRBJ1-2,TRBV6-5,CASSYADPGNYGYTF,TGTGCCAGCAGTTACGCCGACCCTGGAAACTATGGCTACACCTTC
TRBD1,once,TRBJ1-4,TRBV5-1,CASSFFRDSNEKLFF,TGCGCCAGCAGCTTCTTCCGGGACAGTAATGAAAAACTGTTTTTT
-,-,TRBJ2-1,TRBV7-2,CVSSLSAREQFF,TGTGTCAGCAGCTTATCCGCCCGTGAGCAGTTCTTC
-,-,TRBJ1-1,TRBV12-3/TRBV12-4,CTSSTGTLNTEAFF,TGTACCAGCAGCACCGGGACTTTAAACACTGAAGCTTTCTTT
-,-,TRBJ2-5,TRBV7-6,CASSLGRSNRETQYF,TGTGCCAGCAGCTTAGGGCGGAGTAACCGGGAGACCCAGTACTTC
-,few,TRBJ1-2,TRBV25-1,CASSEQGGGYTF,TGTGCCAGCAGTGAACAGGGCGGGGGCTACACCTTC
-,many,TRBJ1-1,TRBV7-2,CASSLEGSTEAFF,TGTGCCAGCAGCTTAGAGGGATCCACTGAAGCTTTCTTT
TRBD2,few,TRBJ2-2,TRBV7-9,CASSFPSVVAGTGELFF,TGTGCCAGCAGCTTTCCGTCCGTGGTAGCGGGTACCGGGGAGCTGTTTTTT
-,-,TRBJ1-2,TRBV5-4,CASSPELETNYGYTF,TGTGCCAGCAGCCCCGAGCTGGAGACTAACTATGGCTACACCTTC
TRBD1,-,TRBJ2-3,TRBV28,CASSYGTARDTQYF,TGTGCCAGCAGTTACGGGACAGCTAGAGATACGCAGTATTTT
-,-,TRBJ1-2,TRBV11-2,CASSLESAGYGYTF,TGTGCCAGCAGCTTAGAGTCAGCTGGCTATGGCTACACCTTC
-,-,TRBJ1-2,TRBV7-2,CASSSTGTWGYTF,TGTGCCAGCAGCTCAACAGGGACATGGGGCTACACCTTC
-,few,TRBJ1-5,TRBV7-9,CASSHTGPTGNQPQHF,TGTGCCAGCAGCCATACCGGGCCCACGGGCAATCAGCCCCAGCATTTT
TRBD1,-,TRBJ2-7,TRBV5-6,CASSKWTGPAYEQYF,TGTGCCAGCAGCAAATGGACAGGGCCTGCCTACGAGCAGTACTTC
-,few,TRBJ2-7,TRBV27,CASSLEGVVYEQYF,TGTGCCAGCAGTTTGGAGGGGGTGGTCTACGAGCAGTACTTC
-,few,TRBJ1-1,TRBV2,CASAGRANTEAFF,TGTGCCAGCGCGGGACGGGCGAACACTGAAGCTTTCTTT
TRBD1,-,TRBJ2-1,TRBV7-2,CASSTDRGKEQFF,TGTGCCAGCAGCACCGACAGGGGAAAAGAGCAGTTCTTC
-,-,TRBJ1-1,TRBV29-1,CSVLLGTPEAFF,TGCAGCGTCCTACTCGGGACGCCCGAAGCTTTCTTT
TRBD2,-,TRBJ2-1,TRBV25-1,CASSEYKGGGEQFF,TGTGCCAGCAGTGAATATAAGGGCGGGGGTGAGCAGTTCTTC
-,-,TRBJ2-1,TRBV19,CASSIGRPLRNEQFF,TGTGCCAGTAGTATAGGGAGGCCCCTCCGGAATGAGCAGTTCTTC
-,-,TRBJ2-1,TRBV6-1,CASSEDGRGGEFF,TGTGCCAGCAGTGAAGATGGCAGAGGCGGGGAGTTCTTC
-,-,TRBJ2-3,TRBV6-5,CASSYRSTDTQYF,TGTGCCAGCAGTTACCGAAGCACAGATACGCAGTATTTT
-,-,TRBJ2-1,TRBV6-5,CASSAGPPSYNEQFF,TGTGCCAGCAGCGCGGGGCCACCCTCCTACAATGAGCAGTTCTTC
TRBD1,-,TRBJ2-1,TRBV27,CASRGTDNNEQFF,TGTGCCAGTAGGGGGACAGATAACAATGAGCAGTTCTTC
TRBD2,many,TRBJ2-3,TRBV12-3/TRBV12-4,CASSLDRGSGGVLPLVTDTQYF,TGTGCCAGCAGTTTAGATAGAGGAAGCGGGGGGGTGCTTCCGCTAGTGACAGATACGCAGTATTTT
TRBD1,-,TRBJ2-2,TRBV5-1,CASSPDREQGWISTGELFF,TGCGCCAGCAGCCCGGACAGGGAACAGGGGTGGATAAGCACCGGGGAGCTGTTTTTT
-,-,TRBJ1-6,TRBV12-3/TRBV12-4,CAVIGGEDNSPLHF,TGTGCCGTGATTGGGGGGGAAGATAATTCACCCCTCCACTTT
TRBD2,-,TRBJ2-5,TRBV20-1,CSAPMLGLADETQYF,TGCAGTGCTCCAATGCTTGGACTAGCGGACGAGACCCAGTACTTC
TRBD2,few,TRBJ2-1,TRBV9,CASSVAGRGGADINEQFF,TGTGCCAGCAGCGTAGCGGGGAGGGGAGGGGCCGACATAAATGAGCAGTTCTTC
TRBD1,-,TRBJ1-6,TRBV9,CASSPGTGGINSPLHF,TGTGCCAGCAGCCCTGGGACAGGGGGAATCAATTCACCCCTCCACTTT
-,many,TRBJ1-4,TRBV5-8,CASSPLRTVRNEKLFF,TGTGCCAGCAGCCCTCTAAGGACAGTCCGAAATGAAAAACTGTTTTTT
-,few,TRBJ1-6,TRBV7-6,CASSLGVAPLHF,TGTGCCAGCAGCTTAGGGGTGGCGCCCCTCCACTTT
TRBD1,-,TRBJ2-1,TRBV5-1,CASSLRDSTYNEQFF,TGCGCCAGCAGCTTAAGGGACAGCACCTACAATGAGCAGTTCTTC
-,-,TRBJ1-6,TRBV6-1,CASSEWVTNSPLHF,TGTGCCAGCAGTGAATGGGTCACTAATTCACCCCTCCACTTT
TRBD2,-,TRBJ2-2,TRBV19,CASSELAGDDYPGTGELFF,TGTGCCAGTAGTGAGCTAGCGGGGGACGATTATCCGGGCACCGGGGAGCTGTTTTTT
-,many,TRBJ1-2,TRBV12-3/TRBV12-4,CASLNYNYGYTF,TGTGCCAGTTTGAATTATAACTATGGCTACACCTTC
-,few,TRBJ2-1,TRBV12-3/TRBV12-4,CASILGGRSEQFF,TGTGCCAGCATTCTCGGAGGGAGGAGTGAGCAGTTCTTC
TRBD2,-,TRBJ2-5,TRBV9,CASSADGRGETQYF,TGTGCCAGCAGCGCGGACGGGAGGGGGGAGACCCAGTACTTC
-,few,TRBJ1-2,TRBV6-5,CASSSPFANYGYTF,TGTGCCAGCAGTTCGCCGTTTGCTAACTATGGCTACACCTTC
TRBD1,many,TRBJ1-1,TRBV7-6,CASSLVIGQGSLNTEAFF,TGTGCCAGCAGCTTAGTTATCGGACAGGGATCCTTGAACACTGAAGCTTTCTTT
-,few,TRBJ2-5,TRBV6-5,CASSYSTGQQETQYF,TGTGCCAGCAGTTACTCGACAGGCCAACAAGAGACCCAGTACTTC
-,few,TRBJ2-1,TRBV6-6,CASSIRGTSYNEQFF,TGTGCCAGCAGTATAAGGGGGACCTCCTACAATGAGCAGTTCTTC